The clone carrying this T cell receptor (beta chain) was seen repeatedly, ten times or more. Its target is unknown. RNA transcripts provided the source from which TCR beta CDR3 regions were amplified. The HTBI set primed first-round TCR CDR3 RT-PCR. TCRdb re-called the multiplex PCR reads through MiXCR, storing one row per CDR3 protein. In the table there are around 600,000 distinct CDR3 sequences, 40% to 55% of which are singletons. CDR3 size: 14 residues. V was clipped by 6 bases and J by 4 bases; unmatched bases: 9. The germline V gene has CDR1 ENHRY and CDR2 SYGVKD. This sample was taken from a study of T cells in Graves' hyperthyroidism and ophthalmopathy. Study-level findings and limits: Separating ophthalmopathy from stable hyperthyroidism was achieved by a 13 V-J model. The model's output predicted ophthalmopathy at a median of roughly seven months prior to onset. Most thyroid clonotypes that were expanded above 0.001 also turned up in blood.

The study based diagnoses on clinical symptoms, serum thyroxine and TRAb, thyroid ultrasound and orbital computed tomography. Material for sequencing was peripheral blood or thyroid tissue (not recorded which). This sequence was found in an adult man with Graves' disease, either hyperthyroidism or ophthalmopathy (not recorded which). The rearrangement links TRBV10-3 to TRBJ2-7; the match to TRBD2 covers 7 bases. The CDR3 loop is CAIRRVASGYEQYF. CDR3 in DNA: TGTGCCATCAGGAGGGTTGCTAGCGGATACGAGCAGTACTTC.